This T cell receptor beta chain was observed in a study of cytomegalovirus exposure and HLA in healthy donors. Notes on this clone: Its specificity is unknown.

Study-wide findings and caveats: Some V segments (TRBV6-2 and TRBV6-3 among them) were excluded as indistinguishable. Available immune exposure information was restricted to CMV serostatus only. Associated with HLA alleles at 0.05 false discovery rate in a later analysis were some 18,000 TCR beta sequences.

The PCR had 60 Vbeta and 13 Jbeta primers. The repertoire was sequenced with immunoSEQ multiplex PCR; TCRdb's copy has only in-frame clones and lacks some. Here the sample spans about 110,000 clones, roughly 80% being singletons. CDR1 and CDR2 (germline): MNHNS, SASEGT. Trimming left V 1 base short and J 0 bases short, with 7 bases between. The length of the CDR3 is 15 residues. The source of this sequence is a man aged 25-45 years in good health and CMV-seronegative. What was sequenced was PBMCs. The chain links TRBV6-1 to TRBJ2-1; a weak D match, TRBD2 (6 bases). In DNA form, the CDR3 reads TGTGCCAGCAGTGAAGTGGGGGGCTCCTACAATGAGCAGTTCTTC. This gives the protein CASSEVGGSYNEQFF.